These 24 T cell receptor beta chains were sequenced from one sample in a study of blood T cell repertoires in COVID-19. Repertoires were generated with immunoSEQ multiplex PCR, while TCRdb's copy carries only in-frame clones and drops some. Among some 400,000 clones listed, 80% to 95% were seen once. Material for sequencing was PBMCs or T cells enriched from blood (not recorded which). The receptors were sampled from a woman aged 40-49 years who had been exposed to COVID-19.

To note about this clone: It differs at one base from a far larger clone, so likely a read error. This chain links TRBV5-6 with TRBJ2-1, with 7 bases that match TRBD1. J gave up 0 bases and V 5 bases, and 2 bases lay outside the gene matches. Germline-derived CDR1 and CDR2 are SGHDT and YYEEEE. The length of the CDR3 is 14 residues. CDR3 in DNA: TGTGCCAGCAGTCGGGACAGCTCCTACAATGAGCAGTTCTTC. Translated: CASSRDSSYNEQFF.

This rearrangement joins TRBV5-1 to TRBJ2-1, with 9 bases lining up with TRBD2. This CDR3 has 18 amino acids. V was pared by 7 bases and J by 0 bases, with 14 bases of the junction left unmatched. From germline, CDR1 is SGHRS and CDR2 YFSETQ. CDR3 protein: CASRPGLAGLSSYNEQFF. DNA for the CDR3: TGCGCCAGCCGGCCGGGACTAGCCGGCCTCAGCTCCTACAATGAGCAGTTCTTC.

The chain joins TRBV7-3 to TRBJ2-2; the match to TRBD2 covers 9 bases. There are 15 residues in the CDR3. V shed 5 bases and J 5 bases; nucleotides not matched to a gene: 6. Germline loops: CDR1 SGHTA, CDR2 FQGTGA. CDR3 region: CASSPSGAETGELFF. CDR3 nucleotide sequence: TGTGCCAGCAGCCCTAGCGGGGCGGAAACCGGGGAGCTGTTTTTT.

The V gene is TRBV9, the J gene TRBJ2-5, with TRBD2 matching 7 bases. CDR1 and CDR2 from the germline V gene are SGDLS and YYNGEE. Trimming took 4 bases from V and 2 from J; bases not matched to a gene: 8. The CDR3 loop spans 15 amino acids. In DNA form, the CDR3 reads TGTGCCAGCAGCTCAGTCCCGGGGGGACAAGAGACCCAGTACTTC. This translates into CASSSVPGGQETQYF. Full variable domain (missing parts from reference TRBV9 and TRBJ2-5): DSGVTQTPKHLITATGQRVTLRCSPRSGDLSVYWYQQSLDQGLQFLIQYYNGEERAKGNILERFSAQQFPDLHSELNLSSLELGDSALYFCASSSVPGGQETQYFGPGTRLLVL.

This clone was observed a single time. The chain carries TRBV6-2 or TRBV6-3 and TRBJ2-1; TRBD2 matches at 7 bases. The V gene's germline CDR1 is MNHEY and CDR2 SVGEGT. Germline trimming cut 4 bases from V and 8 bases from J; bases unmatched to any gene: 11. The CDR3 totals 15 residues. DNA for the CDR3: TGTGCCAGCAGTTTGGGGGGGACCGCCAGCCATGAGCAGTTCTTC. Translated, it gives CASSLGGTASHEQFF.

The CDR3 DNA reads TGTGCCAGCAGCCCGTCTGGGGGGAATGAAGCTTTCTTT. Its protein product is CASSPSGGNEAFF. The rearrangement uses TRBV7-9 and TRBJ1-1; perhaps TRBD1 as D (5 bases). The CDR3 is made up of 13 amino acids. The V and J ends lost 5 bases and 7 bases respectively, with 14 bases between them. The germline gives CDR1 SEHNR, CDR2 FQNEAQ (reference sequence).

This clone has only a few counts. The CDR3 sequence is CASSLQGAGNSPLHF. The DNA for the CDR3 is TGCGCCAGCAGCTTACAGGGGGCAGGGAATTCACCCCTCCACTTT. V usage is TRBV5-1 and J usage is TRBJ1-6; 9 nucleotides agree with TRBD1. CDR3 size: 15 residues. The germline CDR1 and CDR2 sequences are SGHRS and YFSETQ. V lost 2 bases and J lost 7; bases outside the gene matches: 4. The entire variable domain, with the rest obtained from reference TRBV5-1 and TRBJ1-6, is as follows: KAGVTQTPRYLIKTRGQQVTLSCSPISGHRSVSWYQQTPGQGLQFLFEYFSETQRNKGNFPGRFSGRQFSNSRSEMNVSTLELGDSALYLCASSLQGAGNSPLHFGNGTRLTVT.

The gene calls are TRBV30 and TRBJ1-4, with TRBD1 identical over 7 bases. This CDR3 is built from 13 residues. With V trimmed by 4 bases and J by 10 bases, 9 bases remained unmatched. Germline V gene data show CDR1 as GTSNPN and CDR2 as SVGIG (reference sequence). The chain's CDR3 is CAWKGQGVGKLFF. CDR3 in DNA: TGTGCCTGGAAGGGCCAGGGGGTGGGAAAACTGTTTTTT.

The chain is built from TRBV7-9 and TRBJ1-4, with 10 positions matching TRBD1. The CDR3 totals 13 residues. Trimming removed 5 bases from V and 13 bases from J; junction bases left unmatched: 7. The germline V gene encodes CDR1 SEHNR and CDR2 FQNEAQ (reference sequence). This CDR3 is CASSLRDRGGLFF. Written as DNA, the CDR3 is TGTGCCAGCAGCCTCCGGGACAGGGGAGGACTGTTTTTT.

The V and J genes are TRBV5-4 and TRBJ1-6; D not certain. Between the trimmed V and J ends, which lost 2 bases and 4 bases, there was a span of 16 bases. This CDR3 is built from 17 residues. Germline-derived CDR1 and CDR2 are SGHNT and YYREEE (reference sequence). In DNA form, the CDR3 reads TGTGCCAGCAGCTTTCTTAGTGGGCGCAGTTATAATTCACCCCTCCACTTT. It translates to CASSFLSGRSYNSPLHF. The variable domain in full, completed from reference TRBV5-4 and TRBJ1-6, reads ETGVTQSPTHLIKTRGQQVTLRCSSQSGHNTVSWYQQALGQGPQFIFQYYREEENGRGNFPPRFSGLQFPNYSSELNVNALELDDSALYLCASSFLSGRSYNSPLHFGNGTRLTVT.

The CDR3 loop is CASSLAQGIRYEQYF. The CDR3 DNA is TGTGCCAGCAGCCTCGCCCAGGGAATCCGGTACGAGCAGTACTTC. This sequence joins TRBV5-5 and TRBJ2-7; a possible D gene is TRBD1 (5 bases). The CDR3 is 15 residues long. Germline V gives CDR1 SGHKS, CDR2 YYEKEE (reference sequence). Deletions cut 4 bases from V and 4 bases from J, with 18 bases between. The full variable domain, with the rest looked up from reference TRBV5-5 and TRBJ2-7, is DAGVTQSPTHLIKTRGQQVTLRCSPISGHKSVSWYQQVLGQGPQFIFQYYEKEERGRGNFPDRFSARQFPNYSSELNVNALLLGDSALYLCASSLAQGIRYEQYFGPGTRLTVT.

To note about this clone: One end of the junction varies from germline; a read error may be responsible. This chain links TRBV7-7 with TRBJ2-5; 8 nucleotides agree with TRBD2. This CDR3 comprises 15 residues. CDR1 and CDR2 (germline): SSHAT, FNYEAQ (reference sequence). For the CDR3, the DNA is TGTGCTAGCAGCTTAGGACTGGCGGGGGGAGAGACCCAGTACTTC. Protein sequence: CASSLGLAGGETQYF. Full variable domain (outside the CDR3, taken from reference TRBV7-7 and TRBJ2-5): GAGVSQSPRYKVTKRGQDVTLRCDPISSHATLYWYQQALGQGPEFLTYFNYEAQPDKSGLPSDRFSAERPEGSISTLTIQRTEQRDSAMYRCASSLGLAGGETQYFGPGTRLLVL.

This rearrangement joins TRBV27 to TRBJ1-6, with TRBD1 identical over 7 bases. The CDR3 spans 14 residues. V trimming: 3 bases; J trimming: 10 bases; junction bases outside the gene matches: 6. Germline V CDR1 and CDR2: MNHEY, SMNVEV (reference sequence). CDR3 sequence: CASSFTGAESPLHF. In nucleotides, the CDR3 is TGTGCCAGCAGTTTTACAGGGGCTGAGTCACCCCTCCACTTT.

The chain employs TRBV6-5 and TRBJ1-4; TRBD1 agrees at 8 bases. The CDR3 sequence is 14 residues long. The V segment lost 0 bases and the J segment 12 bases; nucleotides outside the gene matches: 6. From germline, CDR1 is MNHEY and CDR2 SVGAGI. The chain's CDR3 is CASSYSSVRGQLFF. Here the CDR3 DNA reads TGTGCCAGCAGTTACTCGAGTGTCAGGGGGCAACTGTTTTTT.

CDR3 region: CSAAPAGFQETQYF. In DNA form, the CDR3 reads TGCAGCGCTGCACCTGCGGGCTTCCAAGAGACCCAGTACTTC. The V and J genes are TRBV29-1 and TRBJ2-5; a possible D gene is TRBD2 (5 bases). The V and J ends lost 7 bases and 1 base respectively, with 16 bases between them. Looked up from germline, CDR1 is SQVTM and CDR2 is ANQGSEA. CDR3 length: 14 residues.

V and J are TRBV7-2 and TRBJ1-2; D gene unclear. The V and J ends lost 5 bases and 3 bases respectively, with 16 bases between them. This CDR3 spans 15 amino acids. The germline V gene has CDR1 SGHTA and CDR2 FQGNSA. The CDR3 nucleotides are TGTGCCAGCAGCGCTAGCTTGTCGGGGTACTATGGCTACACCTTC. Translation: CASSASLSGYYGYTF. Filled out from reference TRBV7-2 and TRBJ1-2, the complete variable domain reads GAGVSQSPSNKVTEKGKDVELRCDPISGHTALYWYRQSLGQGLEFLIYFQGNSAPDKSGLPSDRFSAERTGGSVSTLTIQRTQQEDSAVYLCASSASLSGYYGYTFGSGTRLTVV.

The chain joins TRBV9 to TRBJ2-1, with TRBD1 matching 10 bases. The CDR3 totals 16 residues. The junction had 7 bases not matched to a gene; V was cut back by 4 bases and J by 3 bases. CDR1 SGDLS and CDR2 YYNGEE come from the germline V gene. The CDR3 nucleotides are TGTGCCAGCAGCCCCCCAGGACAGGGGGTCTACAATGAGCAGTTCTTC. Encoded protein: CASSPPGQGVYNEQFF.

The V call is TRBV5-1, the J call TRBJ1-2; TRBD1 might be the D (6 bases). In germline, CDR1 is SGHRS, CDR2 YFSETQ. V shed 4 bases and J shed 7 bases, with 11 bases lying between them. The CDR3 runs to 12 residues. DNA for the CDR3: TGCGCCAGCAGCACCACAGGGATTGGCTACACCTTC. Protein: CASSTTGIGYTF.

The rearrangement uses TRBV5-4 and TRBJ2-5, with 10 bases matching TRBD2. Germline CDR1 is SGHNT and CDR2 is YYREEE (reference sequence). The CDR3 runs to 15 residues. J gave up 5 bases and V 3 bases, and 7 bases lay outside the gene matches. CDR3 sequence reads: CASSYLAGVRETQYF. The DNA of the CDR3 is TGTGCCAGCAGCTACCTAGCGGGGGTTAGGGAGACCCAGTACTTC.

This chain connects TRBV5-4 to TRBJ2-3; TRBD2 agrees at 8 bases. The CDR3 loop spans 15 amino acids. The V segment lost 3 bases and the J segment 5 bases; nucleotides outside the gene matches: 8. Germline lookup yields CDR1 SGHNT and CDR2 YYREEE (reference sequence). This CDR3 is CASSSPRGERDTQYF. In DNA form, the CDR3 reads TGTGCCAGCAGCTCCCCGCGGGGGGAACGAGATACGCAGTATTTT.

In DNA form, the CDR3 reads TGCGCCAGCAGCCGTGACGATAGCGGGTCCTACGAGCAGTACTTC. This encodes CASSRDDSGSYEQYF. The genes are TRBV5-1 and TRBJ2-7, with 7 nucleotides matching TRBD2. CDR1 and CDR2 from the germline V gene are SGHRS and YFSETQ. The CDR3 is 15 residues long. V lost 4 bases to trimming and J lost 1 base; unmatched junction nucleotides: 8.

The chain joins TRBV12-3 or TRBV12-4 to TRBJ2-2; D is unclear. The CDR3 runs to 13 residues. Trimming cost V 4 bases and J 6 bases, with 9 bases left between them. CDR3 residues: CASSSLTAGELFF. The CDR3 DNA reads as TGTGCCAGCAGTTCCCTTACGGCCGGGGAGCTGTTTTTT.

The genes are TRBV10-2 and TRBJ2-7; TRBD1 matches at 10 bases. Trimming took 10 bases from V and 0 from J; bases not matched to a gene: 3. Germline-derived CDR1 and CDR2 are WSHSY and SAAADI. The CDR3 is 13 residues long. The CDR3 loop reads CATGQGVSYEQYF. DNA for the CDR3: TGCGCCACCGGACAGGGGGTCTCCTACGAGCAGTACTTC.

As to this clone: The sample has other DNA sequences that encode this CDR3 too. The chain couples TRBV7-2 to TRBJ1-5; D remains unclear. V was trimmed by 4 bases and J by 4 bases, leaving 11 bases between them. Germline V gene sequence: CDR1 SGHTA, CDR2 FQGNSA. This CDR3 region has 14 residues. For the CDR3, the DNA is TGTGCCAGCAGCTCCAGGACGGGGAATCAGCCCCAGCATTTT. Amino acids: CASSSRTGNQPQHF.